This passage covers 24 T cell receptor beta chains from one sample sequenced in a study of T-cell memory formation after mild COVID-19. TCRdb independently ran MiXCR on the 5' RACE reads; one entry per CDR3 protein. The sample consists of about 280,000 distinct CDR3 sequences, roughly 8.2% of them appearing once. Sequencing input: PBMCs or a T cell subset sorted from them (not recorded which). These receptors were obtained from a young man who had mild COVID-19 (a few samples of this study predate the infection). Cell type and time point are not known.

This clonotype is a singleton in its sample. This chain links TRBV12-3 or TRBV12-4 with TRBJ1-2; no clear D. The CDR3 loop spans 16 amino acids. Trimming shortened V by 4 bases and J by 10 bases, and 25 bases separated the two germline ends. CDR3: CASSSSWEGFPGVYTF. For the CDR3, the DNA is TGTGCCAGCAGTTCGTCCTGGGAGGGCTTCCCTGGTGTCTACACCTTC.

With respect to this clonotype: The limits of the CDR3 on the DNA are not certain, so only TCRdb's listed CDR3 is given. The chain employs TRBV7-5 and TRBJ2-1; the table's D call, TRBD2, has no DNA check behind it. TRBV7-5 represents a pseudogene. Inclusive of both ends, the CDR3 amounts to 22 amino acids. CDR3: CISVPEAILGRRAPPFYNEQFF.

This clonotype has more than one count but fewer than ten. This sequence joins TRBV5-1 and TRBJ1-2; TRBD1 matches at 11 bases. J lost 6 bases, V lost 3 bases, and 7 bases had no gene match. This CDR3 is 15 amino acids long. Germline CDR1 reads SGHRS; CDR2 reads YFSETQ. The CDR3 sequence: CASSSGQGAFDGYTF. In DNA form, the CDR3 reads TGCGCCAGCAGCTCTGGACAGGGGGCGTTTGATGGCTACACCTTC. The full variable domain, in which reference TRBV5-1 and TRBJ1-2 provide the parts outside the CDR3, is KAGVTQTPRYLIKTRGQQVTLSCSPISGHRSVSWYQQTPGQGLQFLFEYFSETQRNKGNFPGRFSGRQFSNSRSEMNVSTLELGDSALYLCASSSGQGAFDGYTFGSGTRLTVV.

CDR3 in DNA: TGTGCCAGCAGCTTTGAACGTCCATACGAGCAGTACGTC. It codes for CASSFERPYEQYV. This sequence joins TRBV11-2 and TRBJ2-7; D is unresolved. The CDR3 has 13 amino acids. The germline V and J ends were trimmed by 3 bases and 4 bases, with 10 bases remaining between them. The germline V gene encodes CDR1 SGHAT and CDR2 FQNNGV.

CDR3 residues: CASSRLAGSETQYF. The CDR3 coding sequence is TGTGCCAGCAGTCGACTAGCGGGGTCTGAGACCCAGTACTTC. V usage is TRBV6-2 or TRBV6-3 and J usage is TRBJ2-5; 11 bases are a match to TRBD2. The CDR3 covers 14 residues. Trimming at V came to 5 bases and at J to 5 bases, leaving 4 bases not matched to a gene. Germline V lookup: CDR1 MNHEY, CDR2 SVGEGT.

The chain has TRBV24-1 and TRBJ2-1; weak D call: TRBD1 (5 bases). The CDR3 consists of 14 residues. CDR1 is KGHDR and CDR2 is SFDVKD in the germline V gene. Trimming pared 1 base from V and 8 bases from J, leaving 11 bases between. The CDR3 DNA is TGTGCCACCAGTGATTTATCAGGGAAGGATGAGCAGTTCTTC. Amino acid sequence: CATSDLSGKDEQFF.

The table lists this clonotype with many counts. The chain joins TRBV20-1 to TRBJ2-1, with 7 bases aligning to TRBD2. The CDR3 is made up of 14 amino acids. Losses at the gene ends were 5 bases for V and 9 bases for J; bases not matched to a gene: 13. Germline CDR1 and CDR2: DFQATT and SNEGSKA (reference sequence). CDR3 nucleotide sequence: TGCAGTGCTGATAGAGCGGGGTCGGTCGGTGAGCAGTTCTTC. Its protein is CSADRAGSVGEQFF.

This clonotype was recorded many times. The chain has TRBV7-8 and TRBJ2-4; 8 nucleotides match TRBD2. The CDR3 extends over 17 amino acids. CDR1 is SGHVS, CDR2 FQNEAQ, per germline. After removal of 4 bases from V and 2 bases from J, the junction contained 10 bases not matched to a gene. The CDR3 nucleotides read TGTGCCAGCAGCTACTCCCGGGGGGGGCGAACCAAAAACATTCAGTACTTC. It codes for CASSYSRGGRTKNIQYF.

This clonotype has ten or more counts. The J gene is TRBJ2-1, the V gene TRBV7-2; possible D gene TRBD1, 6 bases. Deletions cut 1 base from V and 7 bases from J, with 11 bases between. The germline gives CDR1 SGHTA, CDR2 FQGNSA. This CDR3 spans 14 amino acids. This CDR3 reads CASSLERTENEQFF. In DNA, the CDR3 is TGTGCCAGCAGCTTAGAGAGGACAGAGAATGAGCAGTTCTTC. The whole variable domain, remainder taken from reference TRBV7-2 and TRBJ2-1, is GAGVSQSPSNKVTEKGKDVELRCDPISGHTALYWYRQSLGQGLEFLIYFQGNSAPDKSGLPSDRFSAERTGGSVSTLTIQRTQQEDSAVYLCASSLERTENEQFFGPGTRLTVL.

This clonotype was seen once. CDR3 coding DNA: TGCGCCAGCAGCGCGACTACCGATTGGGAGCAGTTCTTC. The encoded protein is CASSATTDWEQFF. The chain carries TRBV5-1 and TRBJ2-1; D may be TRBD2 (5 bases). Trimming took 4 bases from V and 10 from J, leaving 15 bases between them. This CDR3 contains 13 residues. Germline CDR1 SGHRS, CDR2 YFSETQ.

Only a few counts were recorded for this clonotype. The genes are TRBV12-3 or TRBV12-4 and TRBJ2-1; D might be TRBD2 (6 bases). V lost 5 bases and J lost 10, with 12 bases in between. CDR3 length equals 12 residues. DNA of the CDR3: TGTGCCAGCAGTGCCGGGACTCCAGAGCAGTTCTTC. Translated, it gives CASSAGTPEQFF.

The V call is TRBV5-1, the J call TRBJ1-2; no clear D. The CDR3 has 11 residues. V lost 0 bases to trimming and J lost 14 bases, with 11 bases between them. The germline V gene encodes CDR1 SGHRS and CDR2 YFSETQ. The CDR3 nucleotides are TGCGCCAGCAGCTTGGACGGCCCCTGGACCTTC. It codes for CASSLDGPWTF.

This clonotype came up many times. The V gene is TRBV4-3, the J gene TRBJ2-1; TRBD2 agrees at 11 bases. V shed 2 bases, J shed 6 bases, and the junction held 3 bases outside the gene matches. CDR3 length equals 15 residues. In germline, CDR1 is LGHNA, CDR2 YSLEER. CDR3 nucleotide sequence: TGCGCCAGCAGCCAACCTAGCGGGGGGATCAATGAGCAGTTCTTC. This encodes CASSQPSGGINEQFF.

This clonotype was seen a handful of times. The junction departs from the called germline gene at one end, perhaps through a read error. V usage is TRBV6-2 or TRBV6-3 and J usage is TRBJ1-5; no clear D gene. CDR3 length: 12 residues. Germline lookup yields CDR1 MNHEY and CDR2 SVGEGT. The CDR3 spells CASSSSHQPQHF. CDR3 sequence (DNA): TGTGCCAGCAGTTCTAGCCATCAGCCCCAGCATTTT.

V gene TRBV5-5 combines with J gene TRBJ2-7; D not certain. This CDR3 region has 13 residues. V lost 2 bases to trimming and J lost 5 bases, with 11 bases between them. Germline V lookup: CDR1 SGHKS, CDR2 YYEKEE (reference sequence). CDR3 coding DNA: TGTGCCAGCAGCTTAGGGTCCTCAAACGAGCAGTACGTC. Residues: CASSLGSSNEQYV.

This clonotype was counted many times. DNA of the CDR3: TGCGCCAGCAGCCAAGATAGACGGAGGGGTATGAACACTGAAGCTTTCTTT. It is translated as CASSQDRRRGMNTEAFF. V usage is TRBV4-1 and J usage is TRBJ1-1; the D gene is possibly TRBD1 (5 bases). The ends were cut back, 0 bases at V and 0 bases at J, with 14 bases in the middle. The CDR3 runs to 17 residues. Germline values: CDR1 MGHRA, CDR2 YSYEKL.

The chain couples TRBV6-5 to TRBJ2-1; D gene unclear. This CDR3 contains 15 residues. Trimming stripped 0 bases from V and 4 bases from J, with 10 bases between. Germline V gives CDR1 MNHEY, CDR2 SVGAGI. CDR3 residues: CASSYSYDLYNEQFF. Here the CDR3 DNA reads TGTGCCAGCAGTTACTCGTATGATCTTTACAATGAGCAGTTCTTC.

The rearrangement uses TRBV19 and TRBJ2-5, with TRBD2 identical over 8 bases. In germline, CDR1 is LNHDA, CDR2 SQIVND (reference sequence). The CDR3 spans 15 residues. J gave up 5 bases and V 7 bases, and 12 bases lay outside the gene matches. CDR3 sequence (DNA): TGTGCCAGTAACTCGATTGCCGGCGGGGGGGAGACCCAGTACTTC. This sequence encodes CASNSIAGGGETQYF.

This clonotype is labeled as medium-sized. CDR3 region: CASSLGTSGGANEQFF. The CDR3 region has the DNA TGTGCCAGCAGCTTAGGGACTAGCGGGGGGGCCAATGAGCAGTTCTTC. The V and J genes are TRBV11-3 and TRBJ2-1; 15 nucleotides agree with TRBD2. CDR3 length: 16 residues. CDR1 is SGHNT, CDR2 YENEEA, per germline. V gave up 1 base and J gave up 6 bases; unmatched junction bases: 1.

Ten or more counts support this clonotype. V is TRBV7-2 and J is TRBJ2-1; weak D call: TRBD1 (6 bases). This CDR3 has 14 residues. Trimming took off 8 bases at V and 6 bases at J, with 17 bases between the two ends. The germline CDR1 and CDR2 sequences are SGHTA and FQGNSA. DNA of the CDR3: TGTGCCAGCTCTCTGGCCTTCAGGGGCAATGAGCAGTTCTTC. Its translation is CASSLAFRGNEQFF.

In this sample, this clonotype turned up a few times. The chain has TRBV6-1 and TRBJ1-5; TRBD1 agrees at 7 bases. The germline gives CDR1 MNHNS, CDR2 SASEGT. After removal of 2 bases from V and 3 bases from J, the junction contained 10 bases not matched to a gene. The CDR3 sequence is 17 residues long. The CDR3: CASSERMRQGLNQPQHF. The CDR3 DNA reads TGTGCCAGCAGTGAAAGGATGAGACAGGGTCTCAATCAGCCCCAGCATTTT.

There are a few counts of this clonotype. The CDR3 reads CASREIETQYF. DNA of the CDR3: TGTGCCAGCAGGGAGATAGAGACCCAGTACTTC. The chain employs TRBV6-5 and TRBJ2-5; D gene uncertain. This CDR3 is built from 11 residues. V lost 6 bases to trimming and J lost 4 bases, with 6 bases between them. Germline values: CDR1 MNHEY, CDR2 SVGAGI.

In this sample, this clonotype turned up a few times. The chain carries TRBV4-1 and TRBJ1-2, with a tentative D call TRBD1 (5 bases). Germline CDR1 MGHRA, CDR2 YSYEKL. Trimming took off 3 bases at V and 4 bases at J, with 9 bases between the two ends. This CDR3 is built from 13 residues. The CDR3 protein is CASSHPGGYGYTF. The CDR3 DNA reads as TGCGCCAGCAGCCACCCGGGGGGCTATGGCTACACCTTC.

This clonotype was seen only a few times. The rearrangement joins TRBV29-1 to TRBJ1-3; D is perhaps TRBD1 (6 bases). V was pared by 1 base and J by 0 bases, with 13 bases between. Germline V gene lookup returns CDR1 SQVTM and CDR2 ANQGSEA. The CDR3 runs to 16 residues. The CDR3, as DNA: TGCAGCGTTGAAGGAACAGGGCCCAACTCTGGAAACACCATATATTTT. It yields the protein CSVEGTGPNSGNTIYF.